This entry describes one TCR beta chain. Its antigen remains unknown. This CDR3 has 15 amino acids. The junction had 6 bases not matched to a gene; V was cut back by 0 bases and J by 6 bases. Germline CDR1 SGDLS, CDR2 YYNGEE. This entry comes from a study of shared clonotypes between healthy human individuals. Points from the study as a whole: Compared with memory subsets, naive subsets generally had larger estimated richness. Donor clonotype sharing was expected to depend on sequencing depth.

The investigators split CD4+ cells into a CD45RA+ naive subset and a CD45RA-negative memory subset. The DNA input per sorted-subset replicate PCR was roughly 210 ng, corresponding to some 30,000 T cell genomes. Sequenced by immunoSEQ multiplex PCR; TCRdb stores in-frame clones only, minus some. The sample consists of roughly 1.5 million clones, roughly 98% of them appearing once. This chain joins TRBV9 and TRBJ2-1, with 7 bases lining up with TRBD2. Sequenced sample: naive CD4+ T cells sorted from blood. Stated subset: CD45RA+ positively selected. This sequence originates from a man aged 25 to 40 in good health. Here the CDR3 reads CASSVEPGLGNEQFF. CDR3 coding DNA: TGTGCCAGCAGCGTAGAACCCGGACTAGGCAATGAGCAGTTCTTC.